This record covers a single T cell receptor (beta chain). Its specificity is not known. Produced via immunoSEQ multiplex PCR; TCRdb's table is partial and in-frame only. The sample records 35,000 to 50,000 clones, 82% being singletons. This specimen belongs to a study of OX40 agonist ivuxolimab in advanced cancers. General study points: Expanded clones belonging to CD8+ T cells outnumbered, on average, those of CD4+.

V was shortened by 6 bases and J by 4 bases, with 18 bases between the two germline ends. The CDR3 spans 15 residues. CDR1 is SNHLY, CDR2 FYNNEI, per germline. The starting material was CD4+ or CD8+ T cells sorted from blood, obtained in a trial of the OX40 agonist ivuxolimab. This chain links TRBV2 with TRBJ1-2; possibly TRBD1 for D (5 bases). The clonotype comes from an adult with an advanced solid tumor such as melanoma, head and neck, liver or kidney cancer. The DNA of the CDR3 is TGTGCCAGCAGCGCCCCGGACACCACACGCTATGGCTACACCTTC. Its protein product is CASSAPDTTRYGYTF.